This T cell receptor (beta chain) was recovered during a study of cytomegalovirus exposure and HLA in healthy donors. Remarks on this clone: Its cognate antigen is unknown.

Losses at the gene ends were 5 bases for V and 9 bases for J; bases not matched to a gene: 13. The CDR3 is made up of 16 amino acids. The germline V gene has CDR1 SGHVS and CDR2 FNYEAQ. PCR amplification relied on 60 Vbeta primers (plus 13 Jbeta primers). Libraries were prepared by immunoSEQ multiplex PCR; TCRdb keeps only in-frame clonotypes and omits some of them. The table lists 70,000 to 100,000 clones, about two thirds of them singletons. General study findings and limits: An apparent linkage of common viral pathogens to several of the most significant clusters emerged in a later analysis. A missense variant in DCLRE1C was later tied to TCR beta V- and J-gene trimming.

The chain combines TRBV7-6 with TRBJ2-3; TRBD2 matches 11 bases. This TCR came from a man in his fifties in good health and CMV-seronegative. Sequenced material: PBMCs. The CDR3 DNA sequence: TGTGCCAGCAGCCCTACTAGCGGGAGCCCCTATGGCACGCAGTATTTT. This encodes CASSPTSGSPYGTQYF.